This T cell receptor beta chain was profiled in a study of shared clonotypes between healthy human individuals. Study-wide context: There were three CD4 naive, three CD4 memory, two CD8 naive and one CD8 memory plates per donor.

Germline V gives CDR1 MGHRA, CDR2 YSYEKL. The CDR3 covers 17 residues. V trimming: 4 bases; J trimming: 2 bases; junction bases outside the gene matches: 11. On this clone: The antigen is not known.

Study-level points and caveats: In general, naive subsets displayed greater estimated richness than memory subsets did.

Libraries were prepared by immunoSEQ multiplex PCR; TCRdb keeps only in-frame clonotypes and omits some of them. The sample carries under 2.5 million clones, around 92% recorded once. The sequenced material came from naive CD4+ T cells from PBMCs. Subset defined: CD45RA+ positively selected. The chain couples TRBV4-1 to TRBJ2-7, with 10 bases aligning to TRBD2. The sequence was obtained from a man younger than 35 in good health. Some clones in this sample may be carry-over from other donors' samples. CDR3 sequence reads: CASSRRVGTSETYEQYF. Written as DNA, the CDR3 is TGCGCCAGCAGCCGTCGGGTCGGGACTAGCGAAACCTACGAGCAGTACTTC.